This entry concerns a single T cell receptor (beta chain). TCR beta CDR3 regions were amplified from RNA transcripts. The study used the HTBI primer set for a first-round RT-PCR of the TCR CDR3. TCRdb ran MiXCR on the multiplex PCR reads and lists one entry per CDR3 protein. The data contain hundreds of thousands of distinct CDR3 sequences, about a fifth of them singletons. This specimen comes from a study of T cells in Graves' hyperthyroidism and ophthalmopathy. Trimming stripped 1 base from V and 2 bases from J, with 6 bases between. This CDR3 has 12 residues. CDR1 is SQVTM, CDR2 ANQGSEA, per germline.

Sequenced: blood. The chain couples TRBV29-1 to TRBJ2-7, with D unresolved. This TCR came from a man aged 30-40 years with Graves' ophthalmopathy. The CDR3 is CSVEVVAYEQYF. CDR3 nucleotide sequence: TGCAGCGTTGAAGTAGTTGCCTACGAGCAGTACTTC.